The clone carrying this TCR beta chain was detected ten times or more. Antigen unknown. These data are taken from a study of blood T cells in healthy people across ages. In the study overall: Through template switching, about one barcoded beta molecule was captured per two T cells, as measured in model experiments. Study results and limitations: A greater number of naive CD4+ cells and higher diversity distinguished long-lived donors from aged donors.

It was with a sample-barcoded 5' primer and a J-beta primer mix that a second PCR of about 6 to 12 cycles was run. TCRdb recomputed calls from the 5' RACE reads with MiXCR, one row per CDR3 protein. This table has about 1.5 million distinct CDR3 sequences, 40% to 50% appearing once. This CDR3 is built from 13 residues. Trimming took 4 bases from V and 3 from J, leaving 10 bases between them. Germline V lookup: CDR1 MGHRA, CDR2 YSYEKL. The receptor was isolated from a woman younger than 35 in good health. This rearrangement joins TRBV4-1 to TRBJ2-7; D is perhaps TRBD1 (5 bases). Sequenced input: blood. This CDR3 reads CASSRDQGYEQYF. CDR3 DNA: TGCGCCAGCAGCCGAGACCAGGGCTACGAGCAGTACTTC.